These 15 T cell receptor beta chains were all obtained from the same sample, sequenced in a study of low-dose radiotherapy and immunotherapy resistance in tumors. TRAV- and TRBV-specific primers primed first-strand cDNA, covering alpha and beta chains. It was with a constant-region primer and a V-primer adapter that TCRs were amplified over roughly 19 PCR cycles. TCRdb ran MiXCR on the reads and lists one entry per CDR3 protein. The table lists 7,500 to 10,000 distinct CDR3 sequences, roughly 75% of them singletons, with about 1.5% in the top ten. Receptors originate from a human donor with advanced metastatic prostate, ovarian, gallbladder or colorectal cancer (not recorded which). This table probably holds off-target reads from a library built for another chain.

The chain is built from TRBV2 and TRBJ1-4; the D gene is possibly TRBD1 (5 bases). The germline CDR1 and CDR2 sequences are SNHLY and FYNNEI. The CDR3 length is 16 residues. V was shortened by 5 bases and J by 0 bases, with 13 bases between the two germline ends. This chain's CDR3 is CASSRTIPATNEKLFF. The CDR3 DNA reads TGTGCCAGCAGTCGGACAATCCCTGCAACTAATGAAAAACTGTTTTTT.

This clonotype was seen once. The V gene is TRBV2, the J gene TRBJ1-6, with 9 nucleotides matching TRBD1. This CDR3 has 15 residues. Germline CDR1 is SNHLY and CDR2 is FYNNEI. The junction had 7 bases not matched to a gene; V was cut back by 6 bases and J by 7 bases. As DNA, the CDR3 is TGTGCCAGCAGCGGAGGGACAGGGCGGAATTCACCCCTCCACTTT. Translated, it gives CASSGGTGRNSPLHF.

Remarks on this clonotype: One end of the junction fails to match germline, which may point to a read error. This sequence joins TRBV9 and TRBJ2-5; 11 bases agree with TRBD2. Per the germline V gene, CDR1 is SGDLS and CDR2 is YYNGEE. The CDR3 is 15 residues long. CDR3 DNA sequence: TGTGCCAGCAGCACCGGGACTAGCGGACAAGAGACCCAATACTTC. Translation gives CASSTGTSGQETQYF.

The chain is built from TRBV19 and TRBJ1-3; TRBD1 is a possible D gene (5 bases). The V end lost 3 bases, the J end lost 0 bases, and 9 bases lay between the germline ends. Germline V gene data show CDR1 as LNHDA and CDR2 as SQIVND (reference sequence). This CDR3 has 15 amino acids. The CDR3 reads CASSIGGTSGNTIYF. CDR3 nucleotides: TGTGCCAGTAGTATTGGAGGGACCTCTGGAAACACCATATATTTT.

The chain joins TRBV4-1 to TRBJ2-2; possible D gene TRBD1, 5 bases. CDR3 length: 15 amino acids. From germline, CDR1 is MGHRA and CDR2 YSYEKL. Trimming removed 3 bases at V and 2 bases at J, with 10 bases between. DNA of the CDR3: TGCGCCAGCAGCCATACCAGGGTAAACACCGGGGAGCTGTTTTTT. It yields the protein CASSHTRVNTGELFF.

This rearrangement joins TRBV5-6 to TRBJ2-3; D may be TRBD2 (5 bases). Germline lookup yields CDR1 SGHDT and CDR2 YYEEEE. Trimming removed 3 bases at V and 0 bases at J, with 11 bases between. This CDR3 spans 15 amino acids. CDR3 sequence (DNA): TGTGCCAGCAGCTATAAGCGGAGTAGCACAGATACGCAGTATTTT. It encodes CASSYKRSSTDTQYF. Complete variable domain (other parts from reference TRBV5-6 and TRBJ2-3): DAGVTQSPTHLIKTRGQQVTLRCSPKSGHDTVSWYQQALGQGPQFIFQYYEEEERQRGNFPDRFSGHQFPNYSSELNVNALLLGDSALYLCASSYKRSSTDTQYFGPGTRLTVL.

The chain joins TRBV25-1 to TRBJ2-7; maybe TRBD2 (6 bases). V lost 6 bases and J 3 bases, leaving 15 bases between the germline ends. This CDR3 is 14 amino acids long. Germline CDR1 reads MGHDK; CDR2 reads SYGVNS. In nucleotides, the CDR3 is TGTGCCAGCAGGCTAACTTTCGGGGGCTACGAGCAGTACTTC. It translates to CASRLTFGGYEQYF.

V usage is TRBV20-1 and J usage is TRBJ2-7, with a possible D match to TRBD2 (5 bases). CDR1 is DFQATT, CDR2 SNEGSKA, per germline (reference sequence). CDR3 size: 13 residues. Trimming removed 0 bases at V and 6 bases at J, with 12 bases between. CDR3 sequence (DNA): TGCAGTGCTAGAGACACTCTAGCTACCGAGCAGTACTTC. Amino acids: CSARDTLATEQYF.

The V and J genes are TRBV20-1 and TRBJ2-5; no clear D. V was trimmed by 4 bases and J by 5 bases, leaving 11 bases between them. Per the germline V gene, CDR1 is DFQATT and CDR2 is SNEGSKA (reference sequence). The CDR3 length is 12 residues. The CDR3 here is CSAKSSGETQYF. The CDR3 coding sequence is TGCAGTGCTAAGAGTTCTGGGGAGACCCAGTACTTC.

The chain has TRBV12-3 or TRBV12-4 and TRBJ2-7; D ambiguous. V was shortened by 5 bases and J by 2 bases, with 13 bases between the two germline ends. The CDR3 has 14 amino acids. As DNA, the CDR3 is TGTGCCAGCAGTCCCCGGATGCAAACCTACGAGCAGTACTTC. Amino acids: CASSPRMQTYEQYF.

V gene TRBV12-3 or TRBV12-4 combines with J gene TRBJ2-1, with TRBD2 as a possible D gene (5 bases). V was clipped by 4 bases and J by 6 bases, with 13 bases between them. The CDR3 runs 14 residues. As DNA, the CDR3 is TGTGCCAGCAGTTCCCGAGGTAGCGTCAATGAGCAGTTCTTC. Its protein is CASSSRGSVNEQFF.

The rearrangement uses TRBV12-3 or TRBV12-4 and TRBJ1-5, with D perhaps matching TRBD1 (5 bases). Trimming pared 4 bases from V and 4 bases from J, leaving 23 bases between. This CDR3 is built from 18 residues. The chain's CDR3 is CASSSPGGLASGNQPQHF. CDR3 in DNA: TGTGCCAGCAGTTCCCCGGGGGGTCTCGCTAGCGGGAATCAGCCCCAGCATTTT.

CDR3 residues: CASSAGGRTDTQYF. The DNA for the CDR3 is TGTGCCAGCAGCGCCGGAGGACGCACAGATACGCAGTATTTT. This chain uses TRBV9 with TRBJ2-3; tentatively, D is TRBD2 (5 bases). Germline V CDR1 and CDR2: SGDLS, YYNGEE. Trimming cost V 3 bases and J 1 base, with 9 bases left between them. The CDR3 runs 14 residues.

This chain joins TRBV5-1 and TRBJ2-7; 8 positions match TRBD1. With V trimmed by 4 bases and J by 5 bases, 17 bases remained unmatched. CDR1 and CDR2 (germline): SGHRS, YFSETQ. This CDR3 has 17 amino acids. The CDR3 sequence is CASSVVGRGTGANEQYF. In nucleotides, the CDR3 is TGCGCCAGCAGCGTCGTCGGCCGTGGGACAGGAGCCAACGAGCAGTACTTC.

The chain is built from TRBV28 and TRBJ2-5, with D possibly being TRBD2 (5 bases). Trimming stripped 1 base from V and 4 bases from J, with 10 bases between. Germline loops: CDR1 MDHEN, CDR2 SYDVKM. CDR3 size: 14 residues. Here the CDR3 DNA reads TGTGCCAGCAGTTTATATACTAGTCCAGAGACCCAGTACTTC. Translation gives CASSLYTSPETQYF.